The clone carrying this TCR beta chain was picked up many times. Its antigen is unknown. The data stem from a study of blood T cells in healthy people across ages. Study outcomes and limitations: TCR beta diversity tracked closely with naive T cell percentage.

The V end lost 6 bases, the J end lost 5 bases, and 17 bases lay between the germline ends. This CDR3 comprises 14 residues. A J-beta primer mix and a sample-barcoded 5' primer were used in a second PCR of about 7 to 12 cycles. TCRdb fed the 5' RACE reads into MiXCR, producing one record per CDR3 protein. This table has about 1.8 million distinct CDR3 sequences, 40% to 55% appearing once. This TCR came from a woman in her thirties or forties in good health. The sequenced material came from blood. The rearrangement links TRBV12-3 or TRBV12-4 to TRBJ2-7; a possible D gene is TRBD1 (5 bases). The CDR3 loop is CASSPTAGWHEQYF. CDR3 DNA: TGTGCCAGCAGCCCAACGGCAGGGTGGCACGAGCAGTACTTC.